One sample yielded the 32 T cell receptor beta chains listed below, sequenced in a study of blood T cell repertoires in COVID-19. The table came from immunoSEQ multiplex PCR; TCRdb's copy has only in-frame clones and leaves some out. This table holds 70,000 or so clones, about 85% found once. Sequencing was done on a sample of peripheral blood. These receptors were taken from an older man with active COVID-19.

The chain uses TRBV30 and TRBJ2-3, with D tentatively TRBD2 (5 bases). V was cut by 3 bases and J by 4 bases, with 11 bases left in between. Per the germline V gene, CDR1 is GTSNPN and CDR2 is SVGIG (reference sequence). The CDR3 is 13 amino acids. CDR3 region: CAWSVGGSDTQYF. CDR3 sequence (DNA): TGTGCCTGGAGCGTCGGAGGCTCAGATACGCAGTATTTT. Supplemented by reference TRBV30 and TRBJ2-3, the full variable domain reads SQTIHQWPATLVQPVGSPLSLECTVEGTSNPNLYWYRQAAGRGLQLLFYSVGIGQISSEVPQNLSASRPQDRQFILSSKKLLLSDSGFYLCAWSVGGSDTQYFGPGTRLTVL.

This chain connects TRBV10-3 to TRBJ2-5; 16 bases line up with TRBD2. Germline CDR1 reads ENHRY; CDR2 reads SYGVKD. CDR3 size: 15 residues. Trimming at V came to 4 bases and at J to 5 bases, leaving 1 base not matched to a gene. The CDR3, as DNA: TGTGCCATCAGTGGGGGACTAGCGGGAGGGGAGACCCAGTACTTC. It yields the protein CAISGGLAGGETQYF.

The chain joins TRBV28 to TRBJ2-2; TRBD1 is a possible D gene (6 bases). The CDR3 loop spans 15 amino acids. Germline V CDR1 and CDR2: MDHEN, SYDVKM. Trimming removed 3 bases from V and 4 bases from J, with 12 bases in between. CDR3 nucleotide sequence: TGTGCCAGCAGTTTGGGGGCACTTGGCACCGGGGAGCTGTTTTTT. Encoded protein: CASSLGALGTGELFF.

This sequence joins TRBV7-2 and TRBJ2-1, with a possible D match to TRBD2 (6 bases). Trimming stripped 3 bases from V and 8 bases from J, with 17 bases between. The CDR3 totals 15 residues. CDR1 and CDR2 (germline): SGHTA, FQGNSA. The CDR3 reads CASSFWASGGDEQFF. CDR3 coding DNA: TGTGCCAGCAGCTTTTGGGCCAGCGGCGGGGATGAGCAGTTCTTC. Full variable domain (missing parts from reference TRBV7-2 and TRBJ2-1): GAGVSQSPSNKVTEKGKDVELRCDPISGHTALYWYRQSLGQGLEFLIYFQGNSAPDKSGLPSDRFSAERTGGSVSTLTIQRTQQEDSAVYLCASSFWASGGDEQFFGPGTRLTVL.

The gene calls are TRBV5-1 and TRBJ2-2; D possibly corresponds to TRBD1 (6 bases). V dropped 4 bases and J dropped 6 bases, with 13 bases sitting between them. CDR1 is SGHRS and CDR2 is YFSETQ in the germline V gene. The CDR3 contains 14 residues. CDR3 DNA: TGCGCCAGCAGCCCCGAGGGGGTGGCCGGGGAGCTGTTTTTT. This gives the protein CASSPEGVAGELFF.

V gene TRBV19 combines with J gene TRBJ2-5; 10 positions match TRBD2. The CDR3 sequence is 18 residues long. Germline-derived CDR1 and CDR2 are LNHDA and SQIVND (reference sequence). V lost 3 bases and J lost 5; bases outside the gene matches: 15. CDR3 DNA sequence: TGTGCCAGTAGTATGCTCCCCACCCTAGCGGGGGCCGGGGAGACCCAGTACTTC. Translating gives CASSMLPTLAGAGETQYF.

This clone was counted a single time. This sequence joins TRBV7-9 and TRBJ1-1; D gene ambiguous. CDR3 size: 14 residues. CDR1 is SEHNR, CDR2 FQNEAQ, per germline (reference sequence). V lost 5 bases and J 1 base, leaving 11 bases between the germline ends. CDR3 protein: CASSPGRANTEAFF. DNA for the CDR3: TGTGCCAGCAGCCCCGGTCGCGCGAACACTGAAGCTTTCTTT.

The chain recombines TRBV28 with TRBJ1-2; 7 positions agree with TRBD1. The CDR3 runs 15 residues. The germline V gene encodes CDR1 MDHEN and CDR2 SYDVKM. V dropped 6 bases and J dropped 5; count of bases not matched to a gene: 12. CDR3 in amino acids: CASSRQTGALYGYTF. The CDR3 nucleotides read TGTGCCAGCAGCCGCCAAACAGGGGCATTATATGGCTACACCTTC.

The J gene is TRBJ1-4, the V gene TRBV19, with D hard to call. CDR1 and CDR2 from the germline V gene are LNHDA and SQIVND (reference sequence). The CDR3 is made up of 13 amino acids. Trimming removed 10 bases at V and 0 bases at J, with 9 bases between. CDR3 sequence: CATTGSTNEKLFF. CDR3 coding DNA: TGTGCCACCACGGGGTCAACTAATGAAAAACTGTTTTTT. Supplemented by reference TRBV19 and TRBJ1-4, the full variable domain reads DGGITQSPKYLFRKEGQNVTLSCEQNLNHDAMYWYRQDPGQGLRLIYYSQIVNDFQKGDIAEGYSVSREKKESFPLTVTSAQKNPTAFYLCATTGSTNEKLFFGSGTQLSVL.

The J gene is TRBJ2-2, the V gene TRBV7-3; 12 nucleotides line up with TRBD1. The CDR3 sequence is 18 residues long. Germline values: CDR1 SGHTA, CDR2 FQGTGA. J was trimmed by 6 bases and V by 0 bases; bases with no gene match: 8. CDR3 coding DNA: TGTGCCAGCAGCTTAACTGGGACAGGGGGCGCGGTGGCCGGGGAGCTGTTTTTT. It translates to CASSLTGTGGAVAGELFF.

The chain joins TRBV20-1 to TRBJ1-1, with D maybe TRBD1 (6 bases). The CDR3 runs to 13 residues. Trimming stripped 3 bases from V and 6 bases from J, with 14 bases between. Germline-derived CDR1 and CDR2 are DFQATT and SNEGSKA (reference sequence). CDR3 loop: CSASLTGQPEAFF. CDR3 nucleotides: TGCAGTGCTAGTCTAACCGGACAGCCTGAAGCTTTCTTT.

CDR3: CASSSPAGGPETQYF. The CDR3 DNA follows: TGTGCCAGCAGCTCCCCCGCCGGGGGGCCCGAGACCCAGTACTTC. This chain connects TRBV28 to TRBJ2-5; possibly TRBD2 for D (7 bases). This CDR3 has 15 amino acids. Trimming stripped 6 bases from V and 5 bases from J, with 19 bases between. Looked up from germline, CDR1 is MDHEN and CDR2 is SYDVKM.

The CDR3 coding sequence is TGTGCCAGCAGCTTAGCGGGGCACACCTTACCATACGAGCAGTACTTC. This encodes CASSLAGHTLPYEQYF. V gene TRBV11-1 combines with J gene TRBJ2-7, with D tentatively TRBD1 (5 bases). There are 16 residues in the CDR3. Trimming cost V 0 bases and J 4 bases, with 16 bases left between them. Looked up from germline, CDR1 is SGHAT and CDR2 is FQDESV (reference sequence).

The rearrangement joins TRBV4-1 to TRBJ2-7; TRBD1 matches 11 bases. The CDR3 totals 15 residues. Germline loops: CDR1 MGHRA, CDR2 YSYEKL. V shed 0 bases, J shed 6 bases, and the junction held 4 bases outside the gene matches. This CDR3 reads CASSQEGGQGGEQYF. The CDR3 region has the DNA TGCGCCAGCAGCCAAGAGGGGGGACAGGGGGGCGAGCAGTACTTC.

This chain links TRBV6-1 with TRBJ2-3; TRBD2 aligns across 12 bases. V shed 3 bases, J shed 1 base, and the junction held 2 bases outside the gene matches. Germline CDR1 is MNHNS and CDR2 is SASEGT. This CDR3 contains 16 residues. CDR3 loop: CASSESSGGGTDTQYF. As DNA, the CDR3 is TGTGCCAGCAGTGAGTCTAGCGGGGGGGGCACAGATACGCAGTATTTT.

Remarks on this clone: One end of the junction varies from germline; a read error may be responsible. The chain joins TRBV7-9 to TRBJ1-3; D is unclear. Germline values: CDR1 SEHNR, CDR2 FQNEAQ (reference sequence). The CDR3 is 13 residues long. The CDR3 DNA sequence: TGTGCCAGCAGCTTAGGAGGTGGAAACCCCATATATTTT. This gives the protein CASSLGGGNPIYF.

The chain couples TRBV20-1 to TRBJ2-3; no clear D gene. CDR3 length: 13 amino acids. Germline values: CDR1 DFQATT, CDR2 SNEGSKA (reference sequence). The V and J ends lost 3 bases and 0 bases respectively, with 7 bases between them. The CDR3 sequence is CSASGPSTDTQYF. In DNA form, the CDR3 reads TGCAGTGCTAGTGGGCCCAGCACAGATACGCAGTATTTT.

The J gene is TRBJ1-4, the V gene TRBV11-1, with D maybe TRBD1 (6 bases). Germline loops: CDR1 SGHAT, CDR2 FQDESV (reference sequence). The CDR3 length is 16 residues. Trimming pared 1 base from V and 8 bases from J, leaving 17 bases between. CDR3 coding DNA: TGTGCCAGCAGCTTAGAGGCAGGGGCCCCGGGGGAAAAACTGTTTTTT. It is translated as CASSLEAGAPGEKLFF.

There are a few counts of this clone. The J gene is TRBJ2-2, the V gene TRBV6-5; 13 bases align to TRBD2. The CDR3 is 15 residues long. After removal of 8 bases from V and 5 bases from J, the junction contained 5 bases not matched to a gene. Germline V gene lookup returns CDR1 MNHEY and CDR2 SVGAGI. The CDR3 bases are TGTGCCAGCGGACTAGCGGGAGTGGGGACCGGGGAGCTGTTTTTT. Amino acids: CASGLAGVGTGELFF.

The chain is built from TRBV7-2 and TRBJ2-5, with a weak D call TRBD2 (6 bases). The germline gives CDR1 SGHTA, CDR2 FQGNSA. The ends were cut back, 5 bases at V and 5 bases at J, with 9 bases in the middle. The CDR3 is 12 amino acids. The CDR3 DNA is TGTGCCAGCAGCCGGGGGAGGGAGACCCAGTACTTC. This gives the protein CASSRGRETQYF. Full variable domain (rest looked up from reference TRBV7-2 and TRBJ2-5): GAGVSQSPSNKVTEKGKDVELRCDPISGHTALYWYRQSLGQGLEFLIYFQGNSAPDKSGLPSDRFSAERTGGSVSTLTIQRTQQEDSAVYLCASSRGRETQYFGPGTRLLVL.

V and J are TRBV9 and TRBJ2-4; the match to TRBD1 covers 7 bases. The germline V gene encodes CDR1 SGDLS and CDR2 YYNGEE. With V trimmed by 0 bases and J by 8 bases, 8 bases remained unmatched. There are 15 residues in the CDR3. The CDR3 DNA reads TGTGCCAGCAGCGTAGAGGGCAGGGGGTTGGACATTCAGTACTTC. Amino acids: CASSVEGRGLDIQYF.

This chain connects TRBV7-2 to TRBJ2-1; 7 nucleotides line up with TRBD2. The junction had 10 bases not matched to a gene; V was cut back by 5 bases and J by 6 bases. Germline CDR1 is SGHTA and CDR2 is FQGNSA. The CDR3 covers 15 residues. This chain's CDR3 is CASSPAGGSGNEQFF. The CDR3 region has the DNA TGTGCCAGCAGCCCCGCGGGCGGGAGCGGCAATGAGCAGTTCTTC. Supplemented by reference TRBV7-2 and TRBJ2-1, the full variable domain reads GAGVSQSPSNKVTEKGKDVELRCDPISGHTALYWYRQSLGQGLEFLIYFQGNSAPDKSGLPSDRFSAERTGGSVSTLTIQRTQQEDSAVYLCASSPAGGSGNEQFFGPGTRLTVL.

The chain couples TRBV28 to TRBJ1-4; D is ambiguous. V was cut by 2 bases and J by 8 bases, with 12 bases left in between. This CDR3 comprises 14 residues. Germline V CDR1 and CDR2: MDHEN, SYDVKM. DNA for the CDR3: TGTGCCAGCAGTTTAGTGGGCCTACGGGAAAAACTGTTTTTT. Amino acids: CASSLVGLREKLFF. Based on the CDR3 plus reference TRBV28 and TRBJ1-4, the full variable domain is DVKVTQSSRYLVKRTGEKVFLECVQDMDHENMFWYRQDPGLGLRLIYFSYDVKMKEKGDIPEGYSVSREKKERFSLILESASTNQTSMYLCASSLVGLREKLFFGSGTQLSVL.

This clone was detected a few times. This rearrangement joins TRBV30 to TRBJ2-7; 8 bases align to TRBD2. The CDR3 extends over 12 amino acids. Unmatched junction bases numbered 5, after V lost 4 bases and J lost 6 bases. Germline CDR1 is GTSNPN and CDR2 is SVGIG (reference sequence). The CDR3 region has the DNA TGTGCCTGGACCAAGACTAGCGCCGAGCAGTACTTC. Translation gives CAWTKTSAEQYF.

The gene calls are TRBV5-1 and TRBJ1-2; TRBD1 aligns across 8 bases. Trimming removed 4 bases from V and 8 bases from J; junction bases left unmatched: 7. Looked up from germline, CDR1 is SGHRS and CDR2 is YFSETQ. This CDR3 region has 13 residues. CDR3 nucleotides: TGCGCCAGCAGCGGCGGACAGGGCGGAGGCTACACCTTC. Its translation is CASSGGQGGGYTF.

The CDR3 sequence: CASSLERASGGNEQFF. DNA of the CDR3: TGTGCCAGCAGCTTAGAGCGGGCCAGCGGGGGCAATGAGCAGTTCTTC. The V call is TRBV7-2, the J call TRBJ2-1, with 8 nucleotides matching TRBD2. This CDR3 spans 16 amino acids. The germline CDR1 and CDR2 sequences are SGHTA and FQGNSA. The trim removed 1 base at V and 6 bases at J, leaving 8 bases unmatched. Based on the CDR3 plus reference TRBV7-2 and TRBJ2-1, the full variable domain is GAGVSQSPSNKVTEKGKDVELRCDPISGHTALYWYRQSLGQGLEFLIYFQGNSAPDKSGLPSDRFSAERTGGSVSTLTIQRTQQEDSAVYLCASSLERASGGNEQFFGPGTRLTVL.

This sequence joins TRBV18 and TRBJ2-7, with 7 bases that match TRBD2. The CDR3 extends over 14 amino acids. Germline V gene lookup returns CDR1 KGHSH and CDR2 LQKENI. The trim removed 3 bases at V and 5 bases at J, leaving 7 bases unmatched. The CDR3 nucleotides are TGTGCCAGCTCACCGAGCGGGACTTCCCACGAGCAGTACTTC. Amino acids: CASSPSGTSHEQYF.

V usage is TRBV28 and J usage is TRBJ1-2; D uncertain. The CDR3 runs 16 residues. Germline CDR1 reads MDHEN; CDR2 reads SYDVKM. Deletions cut 0 bases from V and 7 bases from J, with 18 bases between. The CDR3 DNA sequence: TGTGCCAGCAGTTTATGGCCCCCCCGGGGTGTCATTGGCTACACCTTC. It is translated as CASSLWPPRGVIGYTF.

The chain has TRBV7-9 and TRBJ2-2; the match to TRBD1 covers 12 bases. Germline values: CDR1 SEHNR, CDR2 FQNEAQ (reference sequence). CDR3 length: 17 residues. Trimming took 5 bases from V and 1 from J; bases not matched to a gene: 5. For the CDR3, the DNA is TGTGCCAGCAGCCGGGGGACAGGGGGCCGGAACACCGGGGAGCTGTTTTTT. Residues: CASSRGTGGRNTGELFF.

This chain joins TRBV11-2 and TRBJ2-1, with D unclear. Between the trimmed V and J ends, which lost 3 bases and 10 bases, there was a span of 13 bases. CDR1 SGHAT and CDR2 FQNNGV come from the germline V gene. CDR3 size: 13 residues. DNA for the CDR3: TGTGCCAGCAGCTTTAGACCCCAGGTAGAGCAGTTCTTC. Protein sequence: CASSFRPQVEQFF.

This chain links TRBV7-9 with TRBJ1-1; 8 bases are shared with TRBD1. This CDR3 region has 14 residues. Germline trimming cut 5 bases from V and 3 bases from J; bases unmatched to any gene: 5. Germline V gene lookup returns CDR1 SEHNR and CDR2 FQNEAQ (reference sequence). The CDR3 loop is CASSHHRGYTEAFF. As DNA, the CDR3 is TGTGCCAGCAGCCATCACAGGGGGTACACTGAAGCTTTCTTT.

This clone is labeled as medium-sized. The rearrangement joins TRBV19 to TRBJ1-5; TRBD1 matches at 8 bases. CDR3 length: 15 residues. Looked up from germline, CDR1 is LNHDA and CDR2 is SQIVND (reference sequence). With 7 bases clipped from V and 9 bases from J, the junction kept 14 bases outside the gene matches. CDR3 residues: CASTYGQGGGRPQHF. CDR3 coding DNA: TGTGCCAGTACCTACGGACAGGGTGGTGGGCGGCCCCAGCATTTT.